The clone carrying this TCR beta chain was seen many times. What it binds is unknown. The source of the sample is a study of early T cells in non-severe SARS-CoV-2 infection. Attached unique molecular identifiers marked individual cDNA molecules. TCRdb re-called the 5' RACE reads with MiXCR, one entry per CDR3 protein. The sample has 60,000 to 85,000 distinct CDR3 sequences; less than 20% are singletons. Whole-study results and caveats: VDJdb matching skewed toward anti-spike CD8 responses, missing private and CD4 specificities.

CDR3 size: 15 residues. Germline values: CDR1 SNHLY, CDR2 FYNNEI. The V end was cut by 0 bases, the J end by 7 bases, with 10 bases between. The sequence came from an adult who was a healthcare worker with PCR-confirmed SARS-CoV-2 infection or an uninfected control (not recorded which). This chain joins TRBV2 and TRBJ2-6; D is undetermined. The sequenced material came from whole blood. The CDR3 region has the DNA TGTGCCAGCAGTGAAGCGGGAAGGGTAGCCAACGTCCTGACTTTC. Its translation is CASSEAGRVANVLTF.